This T cell receptor (beta chain) was captured in a study of Ad26.COV2.S vaccination and SARS-CoV-2 variants (dated by TCRdb to the early 2020s). Some background on the complete study: Donors in the vaccine arm were drawn from COV1001, a multicentre, randomized, double-blind, placebo-controlled phase I-IIa trial testing Ad26.COV2.S in healthy adults. Ad26.COV2.S was administered intramuscularly at 5 x 10^10 or 1 x 10^11 viral particles, either as a single shot or as two shots given 56 days apart. Sequencing of the TCRbeta repertoire served to evaluate the specificity and breadth of SARS-CoV-2-reactive T cell receptors following Ad26.COV2.S vaccination. The TCR-sequenced set comprised roughly 30 samples: some 20 Ad26.COV2.S vaccine recipients, 5 placebo recipients and 8 SARS-CoV-2 convalescent individuals. Participants in the trial were split at random into five groups of five each, receiving low-dose or high-dose Ad26.COV2.S once or twice, or else placebo on both occasions. Investigators did not know the trial group allocation while performing experiments and assessing outcomes.

The sample's treatment or condition label, in plain terms: some 20 received Ad26.COV2.S at low or high dose, single or two shots; about 5 received placebo; per-sample allocation not given. For vaccine and placebo recipients, repertoires were sequenced using samples collected on day 63 after the first injection. Between 29 July and 7 August 2020, Cohort 1b enrolled some 25 adults aged 18-55 years at one site in Boston, USA. Ad26.COV2.S consisted of a replication-incompetent adenovirus type 26 vector by which a prefusion-stabilized SARS-CoV-2 spike protein from the original Wuhan strain was expressed. Study-level results and caveats: Substantial breadth of spike-specific CD8+ and CD4+ T cell responses was reported after vaccination. Ad26.COV2.S recipients had higher spike-specific TCR breadth than placebo recipients (P = 0.0014). The study was not powered to compare responses between vaccine doses or regimens. Comparable non-spike TCR breadth was observed between vaccine and placebo recipients, consistent with only spike being contained in the vaccine. According to the authors, total T cell responses may have been underestimated by the TCR breadth and depth analyses.

To note about this clone: The target of this receptor is not known. There are no base qualities to consult, and no much larger clone falls within one base.

From the cysteine through the phenylalanine, the CDR3 covers 19 amino acids. The read is trimmed to its CDR3 DNA, 57 bases read in frame from base 1. Trimmed from V: 3 bases; trimmed from J: 0 bases; junction bases lacking a gene match: 11. CDR1 and CDR2 were assigned from the germline V gene as SGHDN and FVKESK. TCRbeta CDR3 regions were sequenced with the immunoSEQ Assay. After extraction, genomic DNA underwent amplification by bias-controlled multiplex PCR, followed by high-throughput sequencing. The published analysis was carried out like this. To quantify the absolute abundance of every unique TCRbeta CDR3 region, sequences were collapsed and filtered. T cell fraction was estimated by normalizing TCRbeta template counts to usable DNA, which was measured by amplifying reference genes present in all nucleated cells. Repertoire TCRs were annotated as SARS-CoV-2-specific by exact matching of V gene, CDR3 amino acid sequence and J gene to a known reactive TCR set. The reference SARS-CoV-2 TCR set was obtained from MIRA and was filtered for enrichment in COVID-19-positive ImmuneCODE repertoires, whereby public or cross-reactive TCRs were removed. Using the MIRA antigens, annotated TCRs were further analysed by specific ORF or by position within an ORF. Breadth was defined as annotated unique rearrangements over total unique productive rearrangements; depth was the summed frequency of those rearrangements. Group comparisons of TCR breadth used two-sided Wilcoxon rank-sum tests. This is the immuneACCESS table as TCRdb keeps it, with only in-frame sequences that have V and J called. A part of the clones is gone; compared with another copy, unresolved V genes explain less than half, and the rest is unexplained. V and J calls and clone size are given by that table; D and trimming were obtained from the DNA. The sample includes under 550,000 clones, with 90% observed a single time. The top ten hold over 9% of the sample.

This clonotype originated in a person between 18 and 65 years old who received the Ad26.COV2.S COVID-19 vaccine or a placebo. Sequenced material: peripheral blood, taken in a trial of Ad26.COV2.S vaccine versus placebo. The V and J genes are TRBV14 and TRBJ2-6; TRBD1 aligns with 7 central bases. The CDR3 amino acid sequence is: CASSHFPGQFPSGANVLTF. The nucleotide sequence reads as follows: TGTGCCAGCAGCCACTTCCCGGGACAGTTCCCCTCTGGGGCCAACGTCCTGACTTTC.